This TCR beta chain appears in the sequencing data of a study of early T cells in non-severe SARS-CoV-2 infection (dated by TCRdb to 2020 to 2023). For the wider study: TCR sequencing used bulk RNA from unsorted whole blood, so alpha and beta chains could not be paired.

Library prep was done by 5' RACE. Sequencer: NextSeq 500. To correct for sequencing error and PCR bias, the TCR library protocol tagged individual cDNA molecules with unique molecular identifiers. Both TCR alpha and beta chains were sequenced, and tight co-correlation was observed between alpha and beta sequence abundances in each sample. As for how the authors treated the data: Decombinator V4 was used to annotate the V gene, J gene and CDR3 of the TCR sequences. Expanded TCRs were defined as changing significantly between any two time points under a Poisson model with p below 0.0001. Abundances of TCRs were expressed as counts per million after normalisation to the total number of TCRs sequenced in each sample. MAIT TCRs were defined by TRAV1-2 paired with TRAJ12, TRAJ20 or TRAJ33, and iNKT TCRs by TRAV10 paired with TRAJ18. VDJdb, accessed 1 November 2021, was searched for CMV, EBV and SARS-CoV-2 annotated TCRs, excluding TCRs annotated for multiple antigens. TCRdb handled the public reads itself, with Q25 trimming in fastp and clone calling in MiXCR, and kept productive beta chains. Each CDR3 protein gets just one entry, which takes the most common genes and DNA from the rows behind it. In this record, the V and J calls reflect TCRdb's handling and not the investigators' own analysis. Within this sample are roughly 120,000 distinct CDR3 sequences, with approximately 15% of them counted one time only. The ten largest clonotypes hold roughly a fifth of the sample.

With regard to this clonotype: Its antigen target is currently unknown. Within one base of it there is no much larger clone, and no base qualities were kept.

Per the germline V gene (reference sequence), DFQATT is the CDR1 and SNEGSKA is the CDR2. V gives up 0 bases and J gives up 0 bases, and the segment between their germline ends measures 12 bases. The CDR3 has 15 amino acids, counting the end cysteine and phenylalanine. Solely the CDR3 DNA is kept, with 45 bases framed from the first base. The study was a case-control design nested within a healthcare worker cohort in London, UK, with weekly nasopharyngeal swab PCR tests and blood sampling. Healthcare workers were recruited during the week of the UK lockdown, between 23 and 31 March 2020, and followed weekly for up to 16 weeks. Overall results and qualifications from the work: VDJdb matching was skewed toward anti-spike CD8 responses, so virus-specific expansions were likely underestimated and private and CD4 specificities were missed.

Sequencing used whole blood. The chain is made from TRBV20-1 and TRBJ2-7; the D gene is possibly TRBD2, with 6 bases matching. This receptor was taken from an adult who was a healthcare worker with PCR-confirmed SARS-CoV-2 infection or an uninfected control (not recorded which). CDR3 sequence: CSARDQEGISYEQYF. The DNA sequence is as follows: TGCAGTGCTAGAGATCAGGAGGGAATCTCCTACGAGCAGTACTTC.